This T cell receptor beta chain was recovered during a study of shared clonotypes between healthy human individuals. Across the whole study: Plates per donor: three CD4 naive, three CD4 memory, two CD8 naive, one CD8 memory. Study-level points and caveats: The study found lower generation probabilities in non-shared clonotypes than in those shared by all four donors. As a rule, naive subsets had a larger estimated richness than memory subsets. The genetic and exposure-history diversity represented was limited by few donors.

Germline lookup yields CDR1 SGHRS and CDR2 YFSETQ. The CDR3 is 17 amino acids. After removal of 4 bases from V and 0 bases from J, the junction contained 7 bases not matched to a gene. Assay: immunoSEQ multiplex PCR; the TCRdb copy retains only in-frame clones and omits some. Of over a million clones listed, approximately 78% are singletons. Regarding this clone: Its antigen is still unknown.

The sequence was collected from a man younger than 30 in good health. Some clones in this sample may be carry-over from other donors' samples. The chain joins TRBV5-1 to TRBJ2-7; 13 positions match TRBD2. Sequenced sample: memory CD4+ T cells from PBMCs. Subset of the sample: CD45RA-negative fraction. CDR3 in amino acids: CASSPAGLAGVSYEQYF. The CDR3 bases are TGCGCCAGCAGCCCGGCCGGACTAGCGGGAGTCTCCTACGAGCAGTACTTC.